This T cell receptor beta chain emerged from a study of PD-1 blockade in classical Hodgkin lymphoma. Whole-study results and caveats: Newly diagnosed patients reportedly had lower baseline TCR diversity than healthy donors. When nivolumab was started under 1 year after ASCT, patients were excluded.

This clone was detected only once. Its antigen is unknown. The ends were cut back, 5 bases at V and 7 bases at J, with 11 bases in the middle. CDR3 length: 11 residues. CDR1 is SQVTM, CDR2 ANQGSEA, per germline. The protocol was immunoSEQ multiplex PCR, while the TCRdb copy is restricted to in-frame clones and leaves out a portion. Of about 35,000 clones listed, 80% to 95% were seen once; the top ten hold 0.2% to 0.3%. There was relapse after autologous stem cell transplantation in every patient, and there was variation in brentuximab vedotin exposure. Magnetic negative selection served to purify CD4+ T cells out of PBMCs that had been thawed.

This clonotype was sampled from a human donor with classical Hodgkin lymphoma. The chain uses TRBV29-1 and TRBJ1-2; perhaps TRBD1 as D (5 bases). The specimen was CD4+ T cells from blood, collected at baseline. This CDR3 reads CSVSVQGGYTF. The CDR3 DNA reads TGCAGCGTTTCAGTTCAGGGTGGCTACACCTTC.